Each of the 28 T cell receptor beta chains below was sequenced from the same sample in a study of cytomegalovirus exposure and HLA in healthy donors. This table comes from immunoSEQ multiplex PCR, and its TCRdb copy is limited to in-frame clones, with some not included. The sample yields 73,000 or so clones, roughly 93% seen once. The sample taken for sequencing was PBMCs. These receptors were taken from a woman aged 18 to 35 in good health and CMV-seropositive.

This clone has a single count. J is TRBJ2-7 and V is TRBV28; tentatively, D is TRBD2 (6 bases). The CDR3 sequence is 14 residues long. The V end lost 6 bases, the J end lost 0 bases, and 12 bases lay between the germline ends. CDR1 and CDR2 (germline): MDHEN, SYDVKM. The CDR3 bases are TGTGCCAGCAGCTACGTCGGGGGCTCCTACGAGCAGTACTTC. This sequence encodes CASSYVGGSYEQYF. Filled out from reference TRBV28 and TRBJ2-7, the complete variable domain reads DVKVTQSSRYLVKRTGEKVFLECVQDMDHENMFWYRQDPGLGLRLIYFSYDVKMKEKGDIPEGYSVSREKKERFSLILESASTNQTSMYLCASSYVGGSYEQYFGPGTRLTVT.

The rearrangement uses TRBV2 and TRBJ2-3, with 11 bases fitting TRBD2. The CDR3 has 15 amino acids. The V gene end was trimmed by 6 bases and the J gene end by 2 bases; junction bases not matched to a gene: 4. Germline CDR1 reads SNHLY; CDR2 reads FYNNEI. CDR3 nucleotides: TGTGCCAGCAGCACTAGCGGGAGAACCACAGATACGCAGTATTTT. It translates to CASSTSGRTTDTQYF.

The gene calls are TRBV6-5 and TRBJ1-2, with TRBD1 matching 7 bases. V was clipped by 8 bases and J by 7 bases; unmatched bases: 7. Germline lookup yields CDR1 MNHEY and CDR2 SVGAGI. CDR3 length equals 12 residues. The CDR3, as DNA: TGTGCCAGCGGGAAGGGGGCGGGTGGCTACACCTTC. It is translated as CASGKGAGGYTF.

CDR3 residues: CASRADRANEQFF. DNA of the CDR3: TGTGCCAGCAGAGCTGACAGGGCTAATGAGCAGTTCTTC. The chain combines TRBV6-6 with TRBJ2-1; TRBD1 matches 7 bases. Trimming took 6 bases from V and 7 from J; bases not matched to a gene: 6. The CDR3 runs 13 residues. In germline, CDR1 is MNHNY, CDR2 SVGAGI (reference sequence).

In the case of this clone: Other nucleotide sequences from this sample produce the same CDR3. The chain is built from TRBV18 and TRBJ2-5; no firm D call. CDR1 is KGHSH, CDR2 LQKENI, per germline. The CDR3 length is 12 residues. The V end lost 6 bases, the J end lost 4 bases, and 9 bases lay between the germline ends. The CDR3 DNA reads as TGTGCCAGCTCCCCTAACAGAGAGACCCAGTACTTC. It specifies CASSPNRETQYF.

Here the CDR3 DNA reads TGCGCCAGCAGCCGCCACCCACTAGCGACGAGCAACTACAATGAGCAGTTCTTC. Translation: CASSRHPLATSNYNEQFF. V gene TRBV4-3 combines with J gene TRBJ2-1; 7 positions agree with TRBD2. Germline CDR1 LGHNA, CDR2 YSLEER. The CDR3 has 18 amino acids. V lost 4 bases, J lost 3 bases, and 15 bases stayed unmatched.

This chain connects TRBV19 to TRBJ1-2; 7 bases agree with TRBD1. V lost 5 bases and J lost 3; bases outside the gene matches: 9. CDR3 length equals 15 residues. CDR1 LNHDA and CDR2 SQIVND come from the germline V gene (reference sequence). CDR3 coding DNA: TGTGCCAGTAGTGCTCAGACAGGGAATGACTATGGCTACACCTTC. This sequence encodes CASSAQTGNDYGYTF.

V and J are TRBV6-6 and TRBJ1-2; perhaps TRBD1 as D (5 bases). The CDR3 loop spans 12 amino acids. The V end was cut by 0 bases, the J end by 6 bases, with 5 bases between. Germline CDR1 reads MNHNY; CDR2 reads SVGAGI (reference sequence). This CDR3 is CASSYSGDGYTF. For the CDR3, the DNA is TGTGCCAGCAGTTACTCAGGGGATGGCTACACCTTC.

V usage is TRBV19 and J usage is TRBJ1-6, with D possibly matching TRBD1 (6 bases). The CDR3 length is 16 residues. The germline V gene has CDR1 LNHDA and CDR2 SQIVND (reference sequence). The V and J ends lost 5 bases and 7 bases respectively, with 18 bases between them. This CDR3 reads CASSSNREYGNSPLHF. DNA for the CDR3: TGTGCCAGTAGTTCCAACAGGGAATATGGGAATTCACCCCTCCACTTT. Drawing the rest from reference TRBV19 and TRBJ1-6, the complete variable domain is DGGITQSPKYLFRKEGQNVTLSCEQNLNHDAMYWYRQDPGQGLRLIYYSQIVNDFQKGDIAEGYSVSREKKESFPLTVTSAQKNPTAFYLCASSSNREYGNSPLHFGNGTRLTVT.

V is TRBV6-6 and J is TRBJ2-7; 9 bases match TRBD1. The germline gives CDR1 MNHNY, CDR2 SVGAGI (reference sequence). The junction had 10 bases not matched to a gene; V was cut back by 4 bases and J by 3 bases. CDR3 length: 16 amino acids. The CDR3 DNA sequence: TGTGCCAGCAGTTCACGTCCCGGGACAGGGAACTACGAGCAGTACTTC. The encoded protein is CASSSRPGTGNYEQYF.

This chain links TRBV2 with TRBJ1-2, with 7 bases matching TRBD1. V was clipped by 5 bases and J by 7 bases; unmatched bases: 7. In germline, CDR1 is SNHLY, CDR2 FYNNEI. CDR3 length: 13 residues. CDR3 in amino acids: CASSPRQGGGYTF. The DNA for the CDR3 is TGTGCCAGCAGTCCCCGACAGGGAGGTGGCTACACCTTC.

This sequence joins TRBV20-1 and TRBJ2-5; D is possibly TRBD1 (5 bases). Trimming removed 6 bases at V and 4 bases at J, with 9 bases between. The CDR3 is 11 residues long. Germline V gives CDR1 DFQATT, CDR2 SNEGSKA (reference sequence). For the CDR3, the DNA is TGCAGTGCCCACAGGACAGAGACCCAGTACTTC. It translates to CSAHRTETQYF.

This chain joins TRBV28 and TRBJ2-3; TRBD2 might be the D (6 bases). The CDR3 is made up of 17 amino acids. The germline V gene has CDR1 MDHEN and CDR2 SYDVKM. V lost 5 bases, J lost 1 base, and 19 bases lay in between. The CDR3 DNA sequence: TGTGCCAGCAGTCTCCGAGACGCATGGGAGGGCACAGATACGCAGTATTTT. As protein: CASSLRDAWEGTDTQYF.

The chain uses TRBV2 and TRBJ1-2; 10 nucleotides agree with TRBD1. This CDR3 is 17 amino acids long. Germline trimming cut 1 base from V and 3 bases from J; bases unmatched to any gene: 8. Germline values: CDR1 SNHLY, CDR2 FYNNEI. Written as DNA, the CDR3 is TGTGCCAGCAGTGAAGGGGGGACAGGGGCGTTTTACTATGGCTACACCTTC. Its translation is CASSEGGTGAFYYGYTF.

This chain links TRBV14 with TRBJ1-2; 8 positions agree with TRBD1. The germline V gene has CDR1 SGHDN and CDR2 FVKESK. The CDR3 has 13 residues. V trimming: 1 base; J trimming: 12 bases; junction bases outside the gene matches: 7. CDR3 loop: CASSQVRTGGHTF. CDR3 in DNA: TGTGCCAGCAGCCAAGTGCGCACAGGGGGTCACACCTTC.

The chain employs TRBV6-4 and TRBJ1-2; D is possibly TRBD1 (5 bases). This CDR3 contains 15 residues. The V end was cut by 3 bases, the J end by 4 bases, with 15 bases between. Per the germline V gene, CDR1 is MRHNA and CDR2 is SNTAGT. The CDR3: CASSELSSGAYGYTF. CDR3 DNA: TGTGCCAGCAGTGAGTTAAGCAGCGGGGCCTATGGCTACACCTTC.

CDR3 bases: TGCGCCAGCAGCTTGGGGGGGGGCCCCACAGATACGCAGTATTTT. It codes for CASSLGGGPTDTQYF. The chain links TRBV5-1 to TRBJ2-3; possibly TRBD2 for D (7 bases). CDR1 SGHRS and CDR2 YFSETQ come from the germline V gene. V was trimmed by 0 bases and J by 2 bases, leaving 10 bases between them. The CDR3 totals 15 residues.

This chain connects TRBV6-1 to TRBJ1-6, with D uncertain. This CDR3 spans 16 amino acids. The V gene lost 1 base and the J gene lost 3 bases, with 10 bases spanning the gap. CDR1 and CDR2 (germline): MNHNS, SASEGT. The DNA for the CDR3 is TGTGCCAGCAGTGAAGATCGAGGAATCTATAATTCACCCCTCCACTTT. This encodes CASSEDRGIYNSPLHF.

CDR3 coding DNA: TGTGCCAGTAGTACCCCTAGCGGGGGGGCTACAGATACGCAGTATTTT. Its protein is CASSTPSGGATDTQYF. The J gene is TRBJ2-3, the V gene TRBV19, with TRBD2 matching over 12 bases. This CDR3 region has 16 residues. V shed 4 bases and J 3 bases; nucleotides not matched to a gene: 5. Germline V gene sequence: CDR1 LNHDA, CDR2 SQIVND (reference sequence).

This chain joins TRBV6-5 and TRBJ1-5; D is undetermined. Per the germline V gene, CDR1 is MNHEY and CDR2 is SVGAGI. The CDR3 consists of 13 residues. The V end lost 5 bases, the J end lost 4 bases, and 9 bases lay between the germline ends. The CDR3 nucleotides read TGTGCCAGCAGTGGCCTCTTTAATCAGCCCCAGCATTTT. It codes for CASSGLFNQPQHF.

CDR3 coding DNA: TGTGCCTGGAGTATTGGACAAGCCTATCAAGAGACCCAGTACTTC. The encoded protein is CAWSIGQAYQETQYF. The chain combines TRBV30 with TRBJ2-5; D is possibly TRBD1 (5 bases). V gave up 2 bases and J gave up 2 bases, with 15 bases separating them. The germline V gene encodes CDR1 GTSNPN and CDR2 SVGIG (reference sequence). The CDR3 is 15 residues long.

The chain carries TRBV10-3 and TRBJ2-1; TRBD2 aligns across 7 bases. Germline V gene sequence: CDR1 ENHRY, CDR2 SYGVKD. The CDR3 has 15 residues. V shed 6 bases and J 3 bases; nucleotides not matched to a gene: 8. In nucleotides, the CDR3 is TGTGCCATCAGGGGGGAGGGGTTTGGCTACAATGAGCAGTTCTTC. Translating gives CAIRGEGFGYNEQFF.

The CDR3 here is CASRVAGGPRGNEQFF. In DNA, the CDR3 is TGTGCCAGCAGGGTAGCAGGAGGGCCGCGGGGGAATGAGCAGTTCTTC. The V call is TRBV7-2, the J call TRBJ2-1, with 7 bases aligning to TRBD2. Looked up from germline, CDR1 is SGHTA and CDR2 is FQGNSA. The CDR3 consists of 16 residues. Unmatched junction bases numbered 15, after V lost 6 bases and J lost 7 bases. Full variable domain (rest looked up from reference TRBV7-2 and TRBJ2-1): GAGVSQSPSNKVTEKGKDVELRCDPISGHTALYWYRQSLGQGLEFLIYFQGNSAPDKSGLPSDRFSAERTGGSVSTLTIQRTQQEDSAVYLCASRVAGGPRGNEQFFGPGTRLTVL.

V gene TRBV15 combines with J gene TRBJ2-2; 9 bases map to TRBD1. After removal of 5 bases from V and 6 bases from J, the junction contained 4 bases not matched to a gene. CDR1 LNHNV and CDR2 YYDKDF come from the germline V gene (reference sequence). The CDR3 extends over 14 amino acids. The CDR3 here is CATSHTGGPGELFF. The CDR3 DNA reads TGTGCCACCAGCCATACAGGGGGCCCCGGGGAGCTGTTTTTT.

The rearrangement links TRBV4-1 to TRBJ2-1; the match to TRBD2 covers 9 bases. This CDR3 is 22 amino acids long. Per the germline V gene, CDR1 is MGHRA and CDR2 is YSYEKL. Trimming took 2 bases from V and 0 from J; bases not matched to a gene: 20. CDR3 bases: TGCGCCAGCAGCCAACCCGGACTAGCGAAAAACTTATTACAGAGCTCCTACAATGAGCAGTTCTTC. Its translation: CASSQPGLAKNLLQSSYNEQFF.

The rearrangement links TRBV27 to TRBJ2-1; TRBD2 matches 15 bases. The CDR3 sequence is 18 residues long. The germline V gene encodes CDR1 MNHEY and CDR2 SMNVEV (reference sequence). J gave up 2 bases and V 3 bases, and 5 bases lay outside the gene matches. CDR3 sequence (DNA): TGTGCCAGCAGTTTTCCGGGACTAGCGGGGGGAACCTACAATGAGCAGTTCTTC. Its translation is CASSFPGLAGGTYNEQFF.

The chain recombines TRBV6-1 with TRBJ2-7, with a possible D match to TRBD1 (5 bases). CDR1 and CDR2 from the germline V gene are MNHNS and SASEGT. This CDR3 has 12 residues. The ends were cut back, 7 bases at V and 3 bases at J, with 10 bases in the middle. The CDR3 here is CASMGQIYEQYF. CDR3 DNA: TGTGCCAGCATGGGGCAGATCTACGAGCAGTACTTC.

The J gene is TRBJ1-2, the V gene TRBV7-9; D gene unclear. V was clipped by 5 bases and J by 6 bases, with 10 bases between them. The CDR3 sequence is 12 residues long. Per germline, CDR1 SEHNR and CDR2 FQNEAQ (reference sequence). This CDR3 reads CASSPHGDGYTF. The CDR3 DNA reads as TGTGCCAGCAGCCCACACGGGGATGGCTACACCTTC. Drawing the rest from reference TRBV7-9 and TRBJ1-2, the complete variable domain is DTGVSQNPRHKITKRGQNVTFRCDPISEHNRLYWYRQTLGQGPEFLTYFQNEAQLEKSRLLSDRFSAERPKGSFSTLEIQRTEQGDSAMYLCASSPHGDGYTFGSGTRLTVV.